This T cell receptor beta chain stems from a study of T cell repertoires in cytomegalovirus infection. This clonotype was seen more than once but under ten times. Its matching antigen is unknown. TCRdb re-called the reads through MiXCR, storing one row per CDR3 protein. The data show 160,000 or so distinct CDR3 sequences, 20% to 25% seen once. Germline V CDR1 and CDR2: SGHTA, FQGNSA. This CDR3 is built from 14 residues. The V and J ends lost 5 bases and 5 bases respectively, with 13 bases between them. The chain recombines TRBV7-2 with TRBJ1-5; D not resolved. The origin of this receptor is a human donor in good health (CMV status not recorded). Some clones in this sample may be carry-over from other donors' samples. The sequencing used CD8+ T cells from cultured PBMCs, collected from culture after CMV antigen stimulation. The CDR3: CASSPVGDYQPQHF. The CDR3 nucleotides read TGTGCCAGCAGCCCCGTAGGAGATTATCAGCCCCAGCATTTT.